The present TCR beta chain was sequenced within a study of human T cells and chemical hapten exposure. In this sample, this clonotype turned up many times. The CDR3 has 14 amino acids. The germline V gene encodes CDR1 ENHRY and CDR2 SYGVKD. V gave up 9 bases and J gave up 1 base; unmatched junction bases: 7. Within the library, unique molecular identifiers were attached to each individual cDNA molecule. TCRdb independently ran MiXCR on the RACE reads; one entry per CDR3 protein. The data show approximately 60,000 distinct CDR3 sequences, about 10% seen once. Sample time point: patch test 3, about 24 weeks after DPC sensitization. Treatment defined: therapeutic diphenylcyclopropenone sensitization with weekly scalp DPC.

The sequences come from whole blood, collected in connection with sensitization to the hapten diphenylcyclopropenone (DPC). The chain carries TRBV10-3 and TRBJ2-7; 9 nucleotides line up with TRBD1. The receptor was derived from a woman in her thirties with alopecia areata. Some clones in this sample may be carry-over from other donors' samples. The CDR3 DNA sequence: TGTGCCATTAGGGACAGGGTATTATCCTACGAGCAGTACTTC. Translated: CAIRDRVLSYEQYF.